This T cell receptor (beta chain) derives from a study of cytomegalovirus exposure and HLA in healthy donors (dated by TCRdb to between 2016 and 2019). Context from the whole study: According to an earlier analysis of a few hundred of the donors, 200 million or so T cells yielded approximately 120 million unique TCR beta sequences and around 300 Gb of sequence data. About 300 gigabases of sequencing data and 70 million to 100 million unique TCR sequences made up an early release that covered approximately 650 HLA-typed donors. Of the roughly 400 genotyped donors, about 80% fell in the genetic ancestry cluster associated with self-reported Caucasian donors. The study was designed to test whether signatures of past pathogen exposure could be identified by cataloging public T cell receptors. The study used immunosequencing to profile the T cell repertoires of approximately 640 subjects and linked those repertoires to cytomegalovirus serostatus. A separate validation cohort of some 130 different subjects was used in addition to the roughly 670-subject first cohort. To predict cytomegalovirus infection status, the study combined high-throughput TCR immunosequencing, statistical association of individual TCRs with disease status, and machine learning. A later analysis re-examined previously published TCR beta repertoires from roughly 720 donors and added high-resolution HLA genotyping to investigate patterns of TCR occurrence. Rather than using new phenotypic data, the later analysis identified candidate immune exposures from TCR beta sequences and from how often those sequences occurred across donors. An earlier analysis of some 600 of the donors applied high-throughput TCR beta sequencing to assess whether each TCR beta V gene segment acted as functional or pseudogenic. Donor age, sex, ethnicity and CMV serostatus were compiled together with the repertoire data. Genome-wide SNP genotypes for about 65% of the 666 donors were used in a later genetic analysis, which treated that subset as a discovery cohort. All discovery cohort repertoires had been generated on a single sequencing platform. HLA typing covered class I and class II loci at four-digit resolution. Typing coverage differed by locus: A, B, C, DRB1 and DQB1 were typed in roughly 620-630 donors, DQA1 in around 500, DPA1 in approximately 600, and DPB1 in just under 480. A few DR-DQ haplotypes were handled as single units for association and clustering because linkage in the cohort was strong. Across approximately 400 genotyped donors of the cohort, an average of approximately 220,000 unique TCR beta nucleotide sequences per donor were sequenced, and 15% to 20% of those sequences were non-productive. Findings and caveats that apply to the study as a whole: Correlated functional status among segregating V segments might be attributable to linkage disequilibrium, but an unknown experimental factor could not be ruled out. According to a later analysis, TCR association rates differed among HLA loci, with DRB1 alleles showing the most associated TCRs and HLA-C alleles showing the fewest. Roughly uniform sequencing depth across donors was assumed in presence/absence analyses, although this assumption may not hold. A later analysis reported that several top co-occurrence clusters appeared linked to parvovirus B19, influenza, CMV and Epstein-Barr virus. A later genetic analysis reported fewer N-insertions in productive TCRs among donors in an Asian-associated ancestry cluster than the roughly 690-donor mean. It was suggested by the authors that the approach could potentially be generalized to other disease states and immunological phenotypes. Assigning TCR associations to individual alleles was difficult when HLA alleles, especially DR and DQ, strongly co-occurred. Because the 87-base-pair reads could not distinguish some IMGT-functional V segments, including TRBV6-2 and TRBV6-3, those segments were excluded. A later analysis found that HLA-associated TCR beta chains were more clonally expanded and had lower generation probabilities than equally common non-associated chains. In a later analysis, over 15,000 TCR beta sequences were associated with specific HLA alleles at a false discovery rate of 0.05. Immune exposure information for the cohort was limited to CMV serostatus. The cohort was sequenced for TCR beta chains only, and without alpha or paired-chain data the features that could be detected were limited. In vitro tests confirmed that a few of the cytomegalovirus-associated TCR beta chains recognize cytomegalovirus antigens. An association between a missense DCLRE1C variant and V-gene and J-gene trimming of TCR beta chains was found in a later genetic analysis and replicated in an independent cohort. Roughly 15 rarely observed V segments, including chromosome 9 orphons, were excluded from the earlier analysis of almost 600 of the donors because counts were too low. The study gave a list of about 170 TCR beta chains associated with cytomegalovirus. In an earlier analysis of some 550 of the donors, most TCR beta V segments were observed in productive rearrangements about 87% or about 30% of the time, broadly matching IMGT annotations. Because HLA typing was unavailable for some donors at each locus, only the typed subset was used in association tests. In a later analysis, most CMV-associated TCR beta chains were found to appear HLA-restricted, with HLA associations seemingly driven largely by CMV exposure. A cluster of highly shared sequence variants was judged likely to represent a technical artifact of the sequencing pipeline. The classifier was reported to diagnose cytomegalovirus status with high specificity and sensitivity in both the original and validation cohorts. While some public TCRs were present in many individuals, most TCR sequences turned up only very rarely across donors. A further reported finding was that TCR beta sequences accurately predicted the HLA-A and HLA-B alleles for most subjects in the first cohort.

The receptor library was made with the immunoSEQ multiplex PCR assay. A mixture of 60 forward primers for TCR Vbeta segments and 13 reverse primers for TCR Jbeta segments was used in the multiplex PCR. Amplification of the CDR3 region of rearranged TCR beta genes was performed with a multiplex PCR assay on genomic DNA. The Illumina HiSeq System was used to sequence the amplified TCR beta libraries as 87-base-pair reads. In the authors' own workflow: A later analysis counted tens of millions of unique TCR beta chains across the 550 to 750 repertoires, and roughly 9.9 million of these chains were shared by at least two donors. A nearest-neighbor algorithm error-corrected the raw reads and collapsed the reads into unique sequences, merging closely related sequences to remove PCR and sequencing errors. CDR3 sequences were aligned to IMGT reference sequences to assign V, D and J gene segments. For a sequence to be retained, a match of at least six nucleotides to both a V gene segment and a J gene segment was required. A rearrangement counted as productive if the CDR3 had no stop codons and remained in frame with V and J, and every other rearrangement counted as non-productive. Following IMGT convention, CDR3 was defined as the stretch from the second conserved V-encoded cysteine to the conserved J-encoded phenylalanine. The earlier analysis of about 590 of the donors excluded sequences that lacked an unambiguous match to a single V gene segment. An earlier analysis of several hundred of the donors called V segments functional above 56.7% productive rearrangements and segregating when the between-donor standard deviation exceeded 5%. A statistical classification framework was built to diagnose cytomegalovirus status from the catalog of TCR beta chain sequences. In a later analysis, TCR nucleotide sequences were compared against IMGT/GENE-DB human TR gene sequences so that V and J genes could be assigned. In a later analysis, CDR3 sequences and most-parsimonious VDJ recombination scenarios were assigned using the TCRdist pipeline. In a later analysis, every TCR beta chain was defined by the combination of its CDR3 amino acid sequence and its V-gene family, and reads without a unique V-gene family were dropped. As a way to deal with suspected cross-contamination and a sequencing artifact, a later analysis dropped 640 or so nucleotide sequences that were highly shared and had low generation probability. A later analysis calculated a clonal expansion index for each public chain from normalized within-repertoire ranks of inferred template counts. In a later analysis, generation probabilities were computed using a VDJ recombination model fitted to out-of-frame rearrangements, and the results were checked against IGoR. A later analysis scored TCR-TCR, TCR-HLA and TCR-CMV co-occurrence with hypergeometric tests, applying a repertoire-size bias correction to TCR pairs. To estimate false discovery rates, a later analysis permuted the HLA or CMV assignments 20 times. In a later analysis, co-occurring TCRs were grouped using DBSCAN, with TCRdist sequence similarity added in when clustering inside HLA-allele-positive subsets. For co-occurrence clustering, repertoires with fewer than 30,000 or more than 120,000 public chains were excluded, along with a handful of repertoires with anomalous nucleotide sharing. The table was pulled from immuneACCESS by TCRdb, which kept in-frame rearrangements only. Such tables lose some clones; where checked, under half of the loss comes from unresolved V genes, and the rest has no known cause. For V, J and clone size, that table is used; D and trimming come from the DNA. For this sample the table gives some 120,000 clones, of which over 60% were detected only once. The top ten clonotypes cover about 2.7% of the sample.

A note on this clone: What this receptor recognizes is not known. No base-level quality is on record; no much larger clone is a single base apart.

According to the germline V gene (reference sequence), CDR1 reads LNHDA and CDR2 reads SQIVND. Spanning cysteine to phenylalanine, the CDR3 consists of 15 amino acids. Left in the record is the CDR3 DNA by itself, 45 bases read in frame from the first base. A distance of 25 bases separates the germline ends of V and J, which lose 10 bases and 7 bases respectively. The cohort was made up of 500 to 800 healthy bone marrow donors. At the time of sampling, every cohort member was nominally healthy, though immune exposures that went unrecorded were likely present. The donor tested CMV seropositive and was one of the 289 seropositive cohort members. Every donor gave a peripheral blood sample, and the peripheral blood mononuclear cells from that sample were used for TCR beta sequencing. The Qiagen DNeasy Blood Extraction Kit was used to extract genomic DNA from the blood cell samples.

Here the chain combines TRBV19 and TRBJ1-2; TRBD1 is possibly the D segment (5 matching bases). The TCR comes from a woman younger than 30 in good health and CMV-seropositive. The specimen was PBMCs. The sequenced DNA: TGTGCCACCGCTCTTTGGGACGGGGGAAGAGGTGGCTACACCTTC. Its protein product is CATALWDGGRGGYTF. Here the CDR3 is joined to the reference TRBV19 and TRBJ1-2 genes, and the full variable domain is: DGGITQSPKYLFRKEGQNVTLSCEQNLNHDAMYWYRQDPGQGLRLIYYSQIVNDFQKGDIAEGYSVSREKKESFPLTVTSAQKNPTAFYLCATALWDGGRGGYTFGSGTRLTVV.